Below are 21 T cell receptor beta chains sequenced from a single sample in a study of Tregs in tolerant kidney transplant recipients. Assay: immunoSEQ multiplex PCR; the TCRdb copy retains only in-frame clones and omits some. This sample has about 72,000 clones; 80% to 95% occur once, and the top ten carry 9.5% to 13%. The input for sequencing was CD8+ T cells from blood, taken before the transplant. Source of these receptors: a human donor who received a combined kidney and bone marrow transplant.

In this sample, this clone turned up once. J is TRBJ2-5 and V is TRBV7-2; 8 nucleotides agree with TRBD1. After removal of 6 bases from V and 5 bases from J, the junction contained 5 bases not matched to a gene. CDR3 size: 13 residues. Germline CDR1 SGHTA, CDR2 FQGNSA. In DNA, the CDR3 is TGTGCCAGCAGAAAACAGGGGGACGAGACCCAGTACTTC. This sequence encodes CASRKQGDETQYF.

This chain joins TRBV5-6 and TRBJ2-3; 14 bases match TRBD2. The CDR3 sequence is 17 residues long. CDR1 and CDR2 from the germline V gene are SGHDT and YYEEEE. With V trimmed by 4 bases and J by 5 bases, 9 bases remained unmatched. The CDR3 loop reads CASSTLGLAGVGDTQYF. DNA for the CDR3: TGTGCCAGCAGCACGTTGGGACTAGCGGGAGTTGGAGATACGCAGTATTTT.

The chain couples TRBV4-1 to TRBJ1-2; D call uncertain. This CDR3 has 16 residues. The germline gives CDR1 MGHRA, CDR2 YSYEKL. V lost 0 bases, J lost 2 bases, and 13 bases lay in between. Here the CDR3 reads CASSQDVGSGNYGYTF. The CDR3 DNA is TGCGCCAGCAGCCAAGATGTAGGGAGCGGAAACTATGGCTACACCTTC.

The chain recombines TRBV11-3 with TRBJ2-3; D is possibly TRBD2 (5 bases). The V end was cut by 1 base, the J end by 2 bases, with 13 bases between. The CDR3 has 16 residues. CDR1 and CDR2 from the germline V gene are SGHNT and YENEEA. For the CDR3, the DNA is TGTGCCAGCAGCTTAGTTAATGCGGGCAACACAGATACGCAGTATTTT. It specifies CASSLVNAGNTDTQYF.

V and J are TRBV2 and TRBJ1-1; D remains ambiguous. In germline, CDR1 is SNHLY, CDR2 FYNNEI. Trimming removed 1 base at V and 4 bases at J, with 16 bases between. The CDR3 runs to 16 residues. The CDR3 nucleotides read TGTGCCAGCAGTGAAGAAGATGTTCGGTCCCGCACTGAAGCTTTCTTT. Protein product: CASSEEDVRSRTEAFF.

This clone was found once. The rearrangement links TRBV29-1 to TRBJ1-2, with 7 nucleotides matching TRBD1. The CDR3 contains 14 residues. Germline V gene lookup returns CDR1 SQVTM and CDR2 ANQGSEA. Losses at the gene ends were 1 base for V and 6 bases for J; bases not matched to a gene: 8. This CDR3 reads CSVEAPDRKHGYTF. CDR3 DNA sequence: TGCAGCGTTGAAGCCCCGGACAGGAAGCATGGCTACACCTTC.

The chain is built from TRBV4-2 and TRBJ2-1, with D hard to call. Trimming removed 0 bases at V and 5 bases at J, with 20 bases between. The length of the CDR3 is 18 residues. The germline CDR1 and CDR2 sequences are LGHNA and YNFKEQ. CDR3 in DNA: TGTGCCAGCAGCCAAGATACCCTCGAGGAGAACCGGAACAATGAGCAGTTCTTC. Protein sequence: CASSQDTLEENRNNEQFF.

Here the CDR3 reads CASSLEIHLSTF. CDR3 DNA sequence: TGTGCCAGCAGCTTAGAGATACACCTCTCCACCTTC. This chain connects TRBV7-9 to TRBJ1-2; the D is unclear. Trimming cost V 1 base and J 13 bases, with 13 bases left between them. Germline-derived CDR1 and CDR2 are SEHNR and FQNEAQ (reference sequence). The CDR3 loop spans 12 amino acids.

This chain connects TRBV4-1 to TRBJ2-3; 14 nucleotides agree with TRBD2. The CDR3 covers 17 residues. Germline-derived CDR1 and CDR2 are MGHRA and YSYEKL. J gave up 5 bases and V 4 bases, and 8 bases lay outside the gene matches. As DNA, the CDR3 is TGCGCCAGCAGCCCGGAAGGGACTAGCGGGAGAATAGATACGCAGTATTTT. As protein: CASSPEGTSGRIDTQYF.

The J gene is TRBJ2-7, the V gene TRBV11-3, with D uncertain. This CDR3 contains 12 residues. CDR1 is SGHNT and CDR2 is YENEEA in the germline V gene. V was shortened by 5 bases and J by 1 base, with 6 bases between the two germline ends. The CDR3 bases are TGTGCCAGCAGCGGAGATTCCTACGAGCAGTACTTC. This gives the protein CASSGDSYEQYF. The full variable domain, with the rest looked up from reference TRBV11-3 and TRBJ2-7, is EAGVVQSPRYKIIEKKQPVAFWCNPISGHNTLYWYLQNLGQGPELLIRYENEEAVDDSQLPKDRFSAERLKGVDSTLKIQPAELGDSAVYLCASSGDSYEQYFGPGTRLTVT.

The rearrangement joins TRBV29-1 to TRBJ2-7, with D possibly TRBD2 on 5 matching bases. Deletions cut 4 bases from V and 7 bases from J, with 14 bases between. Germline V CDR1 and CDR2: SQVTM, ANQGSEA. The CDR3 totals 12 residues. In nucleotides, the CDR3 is TGCAGCGTTGTGTGCGCGACGGGGGAGCAGTACTTC. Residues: CSVVCATGEQYF.

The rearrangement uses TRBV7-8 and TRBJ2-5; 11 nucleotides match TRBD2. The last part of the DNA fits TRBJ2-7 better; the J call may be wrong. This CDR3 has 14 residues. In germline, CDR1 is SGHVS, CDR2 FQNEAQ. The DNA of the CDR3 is TGTGCCAGCAGTTCGGGACTAGCGGACTACGAGCAGTACTTC. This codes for CASSSGLADYEQYF.

CDR3 nucleotides: TGTGCCAGCAGCTTAGGAGACAGACAAGAGACCCAGTACTTC. Its translation is CASSLGDRQETQYF. The rearrangement uses TRBV5-6 and TRBJ2-5; TRBD1 might be the D (5 bases). Trimming shortened V by 2 bases and J by 2 bases, and 10 bases separated the two germline ends. The CDR3 has 14 amino acids. Looked up from germline, CDR1 is SGHDT and CDR2 is YYEEEE.

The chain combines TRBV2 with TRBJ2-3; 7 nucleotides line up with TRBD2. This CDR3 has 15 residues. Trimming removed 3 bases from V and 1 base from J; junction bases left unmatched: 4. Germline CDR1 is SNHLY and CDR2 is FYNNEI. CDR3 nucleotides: TGTGCCAGCAGTGAGGAGACTAGCCGCACAGATACGCAGTATTTT. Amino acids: CASSEETSRTDTQYF.

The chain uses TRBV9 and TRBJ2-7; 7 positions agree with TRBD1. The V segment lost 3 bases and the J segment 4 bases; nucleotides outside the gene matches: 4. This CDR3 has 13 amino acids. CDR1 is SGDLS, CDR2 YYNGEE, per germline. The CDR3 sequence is CASSAPGQYEQYF. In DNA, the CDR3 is TGTGCCAGCAGCGCCCCGGGACAGTACGAGCAGTACTTC.

The CDR3: CASSPSGGNTGELFF. The DNA of the CDR3 is TGTGCCAGCAGCCCCAGCGGGGGGAACACCGGGGAGCTGTTTTTT. The chain joins TRBV7-9 to TRBJ2-2, with 8 positions matching TRBD2. The CDR3 consists of 15 residues. The V and J ends lost 5 bases and 1 base, in that order; junction bases with no gene match: 3. Germline assignment: CDR1 SEHNR and CDR2 FQNEAQ (reference sequence).

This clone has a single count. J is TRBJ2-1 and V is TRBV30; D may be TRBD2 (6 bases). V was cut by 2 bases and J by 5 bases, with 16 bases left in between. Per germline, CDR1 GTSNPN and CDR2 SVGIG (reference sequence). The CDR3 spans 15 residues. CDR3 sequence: CAWSYRDWANNEQFF. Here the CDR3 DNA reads TGTGCCTGGAGTTACCGGGACTGGGCTAACAATGAGCAGTTCTTC.

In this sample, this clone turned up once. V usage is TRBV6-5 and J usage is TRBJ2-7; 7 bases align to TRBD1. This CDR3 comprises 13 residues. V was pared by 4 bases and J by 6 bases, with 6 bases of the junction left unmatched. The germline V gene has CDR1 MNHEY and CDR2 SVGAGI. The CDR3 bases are TGTGCCAGCAGTTCCGGGGACAGACCCGAGCAGTACTTC. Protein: CASSSGDRPEQYF.

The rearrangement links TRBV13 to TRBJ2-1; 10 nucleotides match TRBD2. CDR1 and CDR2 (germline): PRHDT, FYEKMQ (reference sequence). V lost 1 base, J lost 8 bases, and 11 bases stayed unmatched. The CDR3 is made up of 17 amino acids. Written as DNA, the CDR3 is TGTGCCAGCAGCTTAGCGGGCCTAGCGGGAGACAGCGATGAGCAGTTCTTC. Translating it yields CASSLAGLAGDSDEQFF.

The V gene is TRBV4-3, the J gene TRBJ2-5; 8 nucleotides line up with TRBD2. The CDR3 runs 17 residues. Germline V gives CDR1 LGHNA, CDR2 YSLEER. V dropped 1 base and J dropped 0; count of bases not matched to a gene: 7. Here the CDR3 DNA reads TGCGCCAGCAGCCAAGGGAGAGCGGGGGTTTACCAAGAGACCCAGTACTTC. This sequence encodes CASSQGRAGVYQETQYF.

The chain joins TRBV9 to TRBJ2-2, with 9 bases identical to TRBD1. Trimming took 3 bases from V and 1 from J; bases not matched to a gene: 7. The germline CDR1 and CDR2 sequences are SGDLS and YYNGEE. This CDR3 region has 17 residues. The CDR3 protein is CASSGERTGVNTGELFF. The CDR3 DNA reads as TGTGCCAGCAGCGGGGAACGGACAGGGGTGAACACCGGGGAGCTGTTTTTT.